This TCR beta chain was identified in a study of blood T cell repertoires in COVID-19. Across the whole study: PBMCs, B-cell-depleted T cells, or T cells provided the cDNA or gDNA that made up the material.

Authors' analysis steps: Amplifying reference gene primers gave estimates of nucleated cell counts. TCRdb's copy holds only in-frame clones and misses some; the assay was immunoSEQ multiplex PCR. That table furnishes V, J and clone size, whereas the DNA furnished D and trimming. This sample has 200,000 to 250,000 clones, with under 90% found just once. Participants were aged 18 to 89 years from approximately 24 US areas. Participant-reported clinical history was the basis for cohort assignment. The receptor's source is a woman between 50 and 59 years old with acute COVID-19. What was sequenced was PBMCs or T cells enriched from blood (not recorded which).

CDR3: CASTDGGAPLHF. The CDR3 region has the DNA TGTGCCAGCACCGATGGAGGGGCACCCCTCCACTTT. The chain couples TRBV6-6 to TRBJ1-6, with D maybe TRBD1 (5 bases). Trimming removed 7 bases from V and 11 bases from J, with 12 bases in between. CDR1 and CDR2 (germline): MNHNY, SVGAGI (reference sequence). This CDR3 contains 12 residues.